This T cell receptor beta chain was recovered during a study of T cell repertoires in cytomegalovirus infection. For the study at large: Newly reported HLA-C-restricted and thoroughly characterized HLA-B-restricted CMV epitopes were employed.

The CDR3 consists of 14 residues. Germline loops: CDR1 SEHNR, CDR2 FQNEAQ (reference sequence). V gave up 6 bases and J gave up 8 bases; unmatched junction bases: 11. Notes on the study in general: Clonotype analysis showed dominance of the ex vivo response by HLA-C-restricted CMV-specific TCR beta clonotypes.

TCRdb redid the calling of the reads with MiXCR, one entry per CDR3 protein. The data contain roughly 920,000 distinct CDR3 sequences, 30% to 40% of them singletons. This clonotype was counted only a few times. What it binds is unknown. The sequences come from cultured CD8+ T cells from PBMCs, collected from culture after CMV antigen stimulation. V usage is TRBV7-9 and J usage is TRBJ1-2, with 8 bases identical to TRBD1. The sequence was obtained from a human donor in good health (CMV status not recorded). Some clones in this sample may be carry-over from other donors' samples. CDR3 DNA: TGTGCCAGCAGGCATAACAGGGGGAGAGGAGGCTACACCTTC. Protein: CASRHNRGRGGYTF.